Listed here are 11 T cell receptor beta chains from one sample, sequenced in a study of cytomegalovirus exposure and HLA in healthy donors. Primers: 60 Vbeta forward and 13 Jbeta reverse. Assay: immunoSEQ multiplex PCR; the TCRdb copy retains only in-frame clones and omits some. The sample carries just over 150,000 clones, 70% to 90% recorded once. The sample comprised PBMCs. The receptor set was obtained from a man aged 18 to 30 in good health and CMV-seropositive.

This clone showed up many times. The chain is built from TRBV5-1 and TRBJ1-1, with D unclear. V was trimmed by 0 bases and J by 2 bases, leaving 11 bases between them. Germline-derived CDR1 and CDR2 are SGHRS and YFSETQ. The CDR3 consists of 15 residues. In nucleotides, the CDR3 is TGCGCCAGCAGCTTGGAGCAGGTGGGTAACACTGAAGCTTTCTTT. Translating it yields CASSLEQVGNTEAFF.

V is TRBV6-5 and J is TRBJ1-4, with D unresolved. This CDR3 has 14 amino acids. Germline V lookup: CDR1 MNHEY, CDR2 SVGAGI. Trimming shortened V by 5 bases and J by 8 bases, and 15 bases separated the two germline ends. The CDR3 protein is CASSIVLKKEKLFF. Written as DNA, the CDR3 is TGTGCCAGCAGTATAGTGTTGAAAAAGGAAAAACTGTTTTTT.

The chain is built from TRBV30 and TRBJ2-4; 9 nucleotides align to TRBD2. The germline V gene has CDR1 GTSNPN and CDR2 SVGIG (reference sequence). The CDR3 runs to 15 residues. V lost 0 bases, J lost 12 bases, and 12 bases stayed unmatched. This CDR3 is CAWSVQGLAGFSQYF. CDR3 DNA: TGTGCCTGGAGTGTACAAGGGCTAGCGGGGTTCAGTCAGTACTTC.

This chain connects TRBV5-1 to TRBJ2-3; TRBD2 matches at 11 bases. V dropped 0 bases and J dropped 3; count of bases not matched to a gene: 0. The germline gives CDR1 SGHRS, CDR2 YFSETQ. The CDR3 loop spans 15 amino acids. The CDR3 DNA reads TGCGCCAGCAGCTTGGCTAGCGGGAGGACAGATACGCAGTATTTT. This encodes CASSLASGRTDTQYF.

This chain joins TRBV7-3 and TRBJ2-1, with D maybe TRBD1 (5 bases). CDR3 size: 15 residues. Germline CDR1 reads SGHTA; CDR2 reads FQGTGA. Trimming took 2 bases from V and 0 from J, leaving 8 bases between them. CDR3 sequence: CASSLQGSSYNEQFF. Here the CDR3 DNA reads TGTGCCAGCAGCTTACAGGGAAGCTCCTACAATGAGCAGTTCTTC. The variable domain in full, with the rest retrieved from reference TRBV7-3 and TRBJ2-1, is GAGVSQTPSNKVTEKGKYVELRCDPISGHTALYWYRQSLGQGPEFLIYFQGTGAADDSGLPNDRFFAVRPEGSVSTLKIQRTERGDSAVYLCASSLQGSSYNEQFFGPGTRLTVL.

The CDR3 bases are TGTGCCAGCAGCGTAACTACGAGCTCCTACGAGCAGTACTTC. Translated, it gives CASSVTTSSYEQYF. The chain uses TRBV9 and TRBJ2-5; D is unresolved. The DNA matches TRBJ2-7 better at its end, which makes the J call doubtful. CDR1 and CDR2 from the germline V gene are SGDLS and YYNGEE. The CDR3 is 14 residues long.

V gene TRBV10-2 combines with J gene TRBJ1-2; 8 nucleotides match TRBD1. Germline V gives CDR1 WSHSY, CDR2 SAAADI. This CDR3 has 17 amino acids. V gave up 9 bases and J gave up 0 bases; unmatched junction bases: 15. In nucleotides, the CDR3 is TGCGCCAGTTCGGGAACAGGGGGGAGTGCGGCTAACTATGGCTACACCTTC. This codes for CASSGTGGSAANYGYTF.

CDR3 sequence reads: CASSSLFDRGRDYGYTF. As DNA, the CDR3 is TGTGCCAGCAGCTCACTGTTCGACAGGGGGAGGGACTATGGCTACACCTTC. The genes are TRBV5-6 and TRBJ1-2; 9 nucleotides agree with TRBD1. The length of the CDR3 is 17 residues. V dropped 3 bases and J dropped 3; count of bases not matched to a gene: 12. Germline CDR1 reads SGHDT; CDR2 reads YYEEEE. Looking up the rest from reference TRBV5-6 and TRBJ1-2 gives the full variable domain: DAGVTQSPTHLIKTRGQQVTLRCSPKSGHDTVSWYQQALGQGPQFIFQYYEEEERQRGNFPDRFSGHQFPNYSSELNVNALLLGDSALYLCASSSLFDRGRDYGYTFGSGTRLTVV.

This clone was counted a few times. The V and J genes are TRBV5-1 and TRBJ2-1; the D gene is possibly TRBD1 (7 bases). The germline V and J ends were trimmed by 0 bases and 12 bases, with 13 bases remaining between them. Germline assignment: CDR1 SGHRS and CDR2 YFSETQ. CDR3 length equals 13 residues. The CDR3 is CASSLVQGGLQFF. The DNA of the CDR3 is TGCGCCAGCAGCTTGGTCCAGGGGGGTCTGCAGTTCTTC.

This clone showed up just a few times. The chain joins TRBV6-5 to TRBJ1-6, with TRBD1 identical over 9 bases. Unmatched junction bases numbered 8, after V lost 4 bases and J lost 7 bases. Germline V lookup: CDR1 MNHEY, CDR2 SVGAGI. This CDR3 has 16 residues. The DNA for the CDR3 is TGTGCCAGCAGTTGGACCGGGACAGGGAGCAATTCACCCCTCCACTTT. This sequence encodes CASSWTGTGSNSPLHF.

The gene calls are TRBV4-2 and TRBJ1-5; no reliable D call. The CDR3 runs to 18 residues. Germline values: CDR1 LGHNA, CDR2 YNFKEQ. V was cut by 0 bases and J by 0 bases, with 15 bases left in between. The CDR3 DNA follows: TGTGCCAGCAGCCAAGATCTGGCGGGCACCAATAGCAATCAGCCCCAGCATTTT. The encoded protein is CASSQDLAGTNSNQPQHF.